Following are 23 T cell receptor beta chains from one sample sequenced in a study of cytomegalovirus exposure and HLA in healthy donors. 60 Vbeta and 13 Jbeta primers were used in PCR. Some clones are missing from TCRdb's copy, which holds only in-frame ones; the method was immunoSEQ multiplex PCR. The sample lists 180,000 or so clones, roughly 84% seen once, with 1.5% in the top ten. Sample: PBMCs. These receptors were obtained from a male donor in good health and CMV-seronegative.

The CDR3 DNA is TGTGCCAGCAGCTTAGGGCAGGGGTATAATTCACCCCTCCACTTT. Protein: CASSLGQGYNSPLHF. The chain couples TRBV7-9 to TRBJ1-6; TRBD1 is a possible D gene (6 bases). V shed 1 base and J shed 4 bases, with 8 bases lying between them. The CDR3 runs 15 residues. In germline, CDR1 is SEHNR, CDR2 FQNEAQ (reference sequence). The full variable domain, with the rest looked up from reference TRBV7-9 and TRBJ1-6, is DTGVSQNPRHKITKRGQNVTFRCDPISEHNRLYWYRQTLGQGPEFLTYFQNEAQLEKSRLLSDRFSAERPKGSFSTLEIQRTEQGDSAMYLCASSLGQGYNSPLHFGNGTRLTVT.

V and J are TRBV6-1 and TRBJ1-5; a possible D gene is TRBD1 (5 bases). Germline V lookup: CDR1 MNHNS, CDR2 SASEGT. The CDR3 spans 15 residues. V lost 1 base, J lost 5 bases, and 12 bases lay in between. In nucleotides, the CDR3 is TGTGCCAGCAGTGAAGTCAGGCGGGACGATCAGCCCCAGCATTTT. The encoded protein is CASSEVRRDDQPQHF.

This chain connects TRBV27 to TRBJ2-7; 9 positions agree with TRBD1. CDR1 is MNHEY, CDR2 SMNVEV, per germline (reference sequence). This CDR3 region has 16 residues. V lost 5 bases and J lost 7; bases outside the gene matches: 15. In DNA, the CDR3 is TGTGCCAGCAGTAGAAACCCCGCGGGGACAGGGTTGGAGCAGTACTTC. Its protein product is CASSRNPAGTGLEQYF.

The genes are TRBV4-2 and TRBJ2-1, with 7 bases matching TRBD2. V shed 0 bases, J shed 6 bases, and the junction held 5 bases outside the gene matches. CDR1 and CDR2 (germline): LGHNA, YNFKEQ. The CDR3 has 15 residues. In DNA form, the CDR3 reads TGTGCCAGCAGCCAAGAACGGACTAGGATCAATGAGCAGTTCTTC. It is translated as CASSQERTRINEQFF.

This clone came up a few times. The rearrangement joins TRBV7-6 to TRBJ2-1, with a possible D match to TRBD2 (6 bases). The CDR3 consists of 13 residues. V lost 1 base and J lost 7, with 8 bases in between. Germline V CDR1 and CDR2: SGHVS, FNYEAQ. The DNA of the CDR3 is TGTGCCAGCAGCTTAGAGCTAGCGAATGAGCAGTTCTTC. It encodes CASSLELANEQFF.

This chain uses TRBV28 with TRBJ2-7; D is possibly TRBD1 (7 bases). Germline V gives CDR1 MDHEN, CDR2 SYDVKM. V lost 7 bases to trimming and J lost 2 bases, with 15 bases between them. The CDR3 sequence is 14 residues long. The CDR3: CASTRAGQTYEQYF. The CDR3 DNA is TGTGCCAGCACGAGGGCGGGACAGACCTACGAGCAGTACTTC.

This rearrangement joins TRBV7-9 to TRBJ2-1; D might be TRBD2 (5 bases). This CDR3 region has 17 residues. V was trimmed by 0 bases and J by 5 bases, leaving 17 bases between them. CDR1 SEHNR and CDR2 FQNEAQ come from the germline V gene (reference sequence). The CDR3 nucleotides are TGTGCCAGCAGCTTAGCGGTGGGCGGGCGGACCAACAATGAGCAGTTCTTC. Translating gives CASSLAVGGRTNNEQFF.

The sample holds one count of this clone. This chain uses TRBV19 with TRBJ2-3; D is possibly TRBD2 (5 bases). Germline assignment: CDR1 LNHDA and CDR2 SQIVND (reference sequence). There are 13 residues in the CDR3. V dropped 5 bases and J dropped 1 base, with 7 bases sitting between them. The CDR3 nucleotides read TGTGCCAGTAGTCCACTAGGCACAGATACGCAGTATTTT. Translating it yields CASSPLGTDTQYF.

V and J are TRBV30 and TRBJ2-7; D is unresolved. Deletions cut 4 bases from V and 6 bases from J, with 13 bases between. The length of the CDR3 is 12 residues. Germline CDR1 GTSNPN, CDR2 SVGIG (reference sequence). This CDR3 reads CAWTNRVREQYF. The CDR3 coding sequence is TGTGCCTGGACAAATCGGGTGCGCGAGCAGTACTTC.

The chain recombines TRBV6-5 with TRBJ2-7; a weak D match, TRBD1 (5 bases). CDR1 is MNHEY, CDR2 SVGAGI, per germline. Trimming removed 0 bases from V and 3 bases from J, with 12 bases in between. This CDR3 region has 15 residues. The CDR3 region is CASSYSWGPNYEQYF. CDR3 DNA: TGTGCCAGCAGTTACTCTTGGGGCCCCAACTACGAGCAGTACTTC.

The chain has TRBV9 and TRBJ1-2; a weak D match, TRBD1 (6 bases). Trimming took 3 bases from V and 8 from J, leaving 11 bases between them. The germline V gene has CDR1 SGDLS and CDR2 YYNGEE. There are 12 residues in the CDR3. CDR3 coding DNA: TGTGCCAGCAGCGCCCGGGACATCGGCTACACCTTC. The encoded protein is CASSARDIGYTF.

This chain uses TRBV7-3 with TRBJ2-1, with 12 bases matching TRBD2. Per the germline V gene, CDR1 is SGHTA and CDR2 is FQGTGA. V trimming: 5 bases; J trimming: 2 bases; junction bases outside the gene matches: 4. This CDR3 comprises 16 residues. CDR3 bases: TGTGCCAGCAGCCTGACTAGCGGGAGTCCCTACAATGAGCAGTTCTTC. It is translated as CASSLTSGSPYNEQFF.

The rearrangement uses TRBV11-3 and TRBJ2-5; 7 bases agree with TRBD2. Germline CDR1 and CDR2: SGHNT and YENEEA. The V segment lost 5 bases and the J segment 0 bases; nucleotides outside the gene matches: 9. The CDR3 has 16 amino acids. The CDR3 region is CASSLGRAAYQETQYF. The DNA of the CDR3 is TGTGCCAGCAGCCTGGGGAGGGCTGCGTACCAAGAGACCCAGTACTTC.

The chain carries TRBV18 and TRBJ2-3; weak D call: TRBD1 (5 bases). Germline V lookup: CDR1 KGHSH, CDR2 LQKENI. This CDR3 region has 15 residues. Trimming stripped 0 bases from V and 1 base from J, with 8 bases between. CDR3 DNA sequence: TGTGCCAGCTCACCACCAGGGGTCGGCACAGATACGCAGTATTTT. Its translation is CASSPPGVGTDTQYF.

This clone came up once. The rearrangement uses TRBV6-5 and TRBJ1-1; D perhaps matches TRBD1 (5 bases). The CDR3 contains 16 residues. Per the germline V gene, CDR1 is MNHEY and CDR2 is SVGAGI. The V and J ends lost 2 bases and 4 bases respectively, with 17 bases between them. CDR3 bases: TGTGCCAGCAGTTACGGGGGGGGACCACAAGGCACTGAAGCTTTCTTT. The encoded protein is CASSYGGGPQGTEAFF.

This chain joins TRBV5-1 and TRBJ2-3; 8 bases are a match to TRBD1. In germline, CDR1 is SGHRS, CDR2 YFSETQ. Trimming cost V 2 bases and J 1 base; bases outside gene matches: 0. The length of the CDR3 is 14 residues. The CDR3 loop reads CASSLQGGTDTQYF. The CDR3 DNA reads TGCGCCAGCAGCTTACAGGGGGGCACAGATACGCAGTATTTT.

The chain links TRBV7-2 to TRBJ2-5; 9 bases align to TRBD2. V was pared by 5 bases and J by 12 bases, with 13 bases of the junction left unmatched. This CDR3 has 14 residues. Germline-derived CDR1 and CDR2 are SGHTA and FQGNSA. CDR3 region: CASSPRGGVGTKYF. For the CDR3, the DNA is TGTGCCAGCAGCCCGCGCGGGGGGGTCGGGACAAAGTACTTC.

This sequence joins TRBV6-1 and TRBJ2-6; D is ambiguous. V was trimmed by 6 bases and J by 2 bases, leaving 5 bases between them. This CDR3 spans 13 amino acids. The germline CDR1 and CDR2 sequences are MNHNS and SASEGT. CDR3 amino acids: CASRLPGANVLTF. DNA for the CDR3: TGTGCCAGCAGACTCCCTGGGGCCAACGTCCTGACTTTC.

In its sample, this clone was seen once. The rearrangement uses TRBV25-1 and TRBJ1-2; D is perhaps TRBD1 (5 bases). Germline assignment: CDR1 MGHDK and CDR2 SYGVNS. The V gene lost 2 bases and the J gene lost 4 bases, with 8 bases spanning the gap. The CDR3 has 13 residues. The DNA of the CDR3 is TGTGCCAGCAGTGAACGGGGACTCTATGGCTACACCTTC. It is translated as CASSERGLYGYTF.

The V and J genes are TRBV28 and TRBJ1-2; possibly TRBD1 for D (6 bases). Germline CDR1 MDHEN, CDR2 SYDVKM. V lost 8 bases and J lost 2, with 12 bases in between. This CDR3 is built from 13 residues. The CDR3 DNA reads as TGTGCCAGCCTCTCGGACAGAAACTATGGCTACACCTTC. Its translation: CASLSDRNYGYTF.

CDR3 bases: TGTGCCAGCAGTTTGGGGCTTTCAGGAGCTGGAAACACCATATATTTT. Its translation: CASSLGLSGAGNTIYF. This rearrangement joins TRBV6-6 to TRBJ1-3; a weak D match, TRBD1 (5 bases). The CDR3 sequence is 16 residues long. V lost 4 bases and J lost 2, with 15 bases in between. Germline assignment: CDR1 MNHNY and CDR2 SVGAGI (reference sequence).

The chain combines TRBV18 with TRBJ1-2; no reliable D call. This CDR3 has 17 amino acids. Germline assignment: CDR1 KGHSH and CDR2 LQKENI. V shed 8 bases and J shed 0 bases, with 22 bases lying between them. The CDR3 loop reads CASARNGLTDSNYGYTF. CDR3 coding DNA: TGTGCCAGCGCCCGAAACGGCTTGACGGACTCTAACTATGGCTACACCTTC.

The CDR3: CASSLSGQGGGYTF. CDR3 DNA sequence: TGTGCCAGCAGTTTATCTGGGCAGGGAGGCGGCTACACCTTC. This chain links TRBV27 with TRBJ1-2; perhaps TRBD1 as D (5 bases). Trimming took 0 bases from V and 8 from J, leaving 13 bases between them. Germline CDR1 and CDR2: MNHEY and SMNVEV (reference sequence). The CDR3 consists of 14 residues.